The next 32 T cell receptor beta chains were all read from a single sample in a study of lymphopenia after photon versus proton radiotherapy. Profiling relied on immunoSEQ multiplex PCR, and the TCRdb table lists in-frame clones only, not all of them. The profile shows about 40,000 clones, roughly 84% of them singletons. This sample comprised peripheral blood, obtained from a patient treated with proton-based radiotherapy. The source is a woman aged 70 to 79 with pancreatic cancer. Some clones in this sample may be carry-over from other donors' samples.

V is TRBV19 and J is TRBJ1-5; no clear D gene. The CDR3 is made up of 16 amino acids. Per the germline V gene, CDR1 is LNHDA and CDR2 is SQIVND (reference sequence). V was pared by 0 bases and J by 0 bases, with 9 bases between. The CDR3 loop is CASSIEGGYSNQPQHF. CDR3 nucleotide sequence: TGTGCCAGTAGTATAGAAGGCGGATATAGCAATCAGCCCCAGCATTTT.

The chain recombines TRBV7-6 with TRBJ1-1; TRBD1 matches 11 bases. The CDR3 length is 17 residues. After removal of 2 bases from V and 3 bases from J, the junction contained 8 bases not matched to a gene. CDR1 is SGHVS and CDR2 is FNYEAQ in the germline V gene. The CDR3 loop reads CASSLIGQGAGDTEAFF. In DNA form, the CDR3 reads TGTGCCAGCAGCTTAATAGGACAGGGGGCGGGAGACACTGAAGCTTTCTTT.

This sequence joins TRBV5-6 and TRBJ1-4; TRBD1 might be the D (5 bases). The CDR3 is made up of 14 amino acids. The V gene lost 3 bases and the J gene lost 7 bases, with 13 bases spanning the gap. From germline, CDR1 is SGHDT and CDR2 YYEEEE. The CDR3 reads CASSSRGAGEKLFF. CDR3 nucleotides: TGTGCCAGCAGCTCCCGGGGCGCCGGTGAAAAACTGTTTTTT. Full variable domain (outside the CDR3, taken from reference TRBV5-6 and TRBJ1-4): DAGVTQSPTHLIKTRGQQVTLRCSPKSGHDTVSWYQQALGQGPQFIFQYYEEEERQRGNFPDRFSGHQFPNYSSELNVNALLLGDSALYLCASSSRGAGEKLFFGSGTQLSVL.

The chain links TRBV7-9 to TRBJ1-1; D may be TRBD1 (5 bases). V shed 4 bases and J shed 11 bases, with 17 bases lying between them. The CDR3 contains 13 residues. The germline gives CDR1 SEHNR, CDR2 FQNEAQ (reference sequence). The CDR3 loop is CASSSRTREAAFF. In DNA, the CDR3 is TGTGCCAGCAGCTCGCGGACACGAGAGGCCGCTTTCTTT.

The chain uses TRBV10-1 and TRBJ1-1; 7 bases are a match to TRBD1. Germline CDR1 is WNHNN and CDR2 is SYGVQD (reference sequence). After removal of 5 bases from V and 7 bases from J, the junction contained 10 bases not matched to a gene. This CDR3 region has 14 residues. CDR3 sequence: CASSPFDRAYEAFF. Here the CDR3 DNA reads TGCGCCAGCAGTCCTTTCGACAGGGCTTATGAAGCTTTCTTT.

In this sample, this clone turned up once. CDR3 residues: CASSLVSTGPNEQFF. CDR3 in DNA: TGTGCCAGCAGCTTAGTTTCGACAGGGCCGAATGAGCAGTTCTTC. The chain is built from TRBV7-9 and TRBJ2-1; 7 bases agree with TRBD1. This CDR3 spans 15 amino acids. V was pared by 1 base and J by 7 bases, with 7 bases of the junction left unmatched. Germline-derived CDR1 and CDR2 are SEHNR and FQNEAQ (reference sequence).

The chain uses TRBV19 and TRBJ2-7, with 8 bases that match TRBD2. V was clipped by 6 bases and J by 7 bases; unmatched bases: 11. CDR1 is LNHDA and CDR2 is SQIVND in the germline V gene (reference sequence). This CDR3 has 14 amino acids. The CDR3: CASSLAGLGVEQYF. DNA for the CDR3: TGTGCCAGTAGCCTCGCGGGACTAGGTGTAGAGCAGTACTTC.

CDR3 sequence reads: CASNKGGGGTQPQHF. Here the CDR3 DNA reads TGTGCCAGTAATAAGGGGGGAGGGGGTACTCAGCCCCAGCATTTT. The V call is TRBV19, the J call TRBJ1-5; a possible D gene is TRBD1 (6 bases). Between the trimmed V and J ends, which lost 7 bases and 6 bases, there was a span of 19 bases. The CDR3 totals 15 residues. Germline-derived CDR1 and CDR2 are LNHDA and SQIVND (reference sequence).

This chain connects TRBV6-1 to TRBJ1-5; a possible D gene is TRBD1 (5 bases). Germline V gene lookup returns CDR1 MNHNS and CDR2 SASEGT. With 9 bases removed from V and 0 bases from J, the gap between germline ends came to 12 bases. The CDR3 has 14 residues. CDR3 loop: CASRGTDSNQPQHF. In nucleotides, the CDR3 is TGTGCCAGTAGAGGGACGGATAGCAATCAGCCCCAGCATTTT.

In its sample, this clone was seen a few times. Additional DNA sequences in this sample encode the identical CDR3. This chain uses TRBV21-1 with TRBJ1-1. TRBV21-1 is recorded as a pseudogene. The CDR3 loop spans 16 amino acids. The CDR3, as DNA: TGTGCCAGCAGCAAAGGTCGGGGAATCGGGGGTACTGAAGCTTTCTTT. This translates into CASSKGRGIGGTEAFF.

This clone counts as medium-sized. The chain recombines TRBV6-7 with TRBJ1-3, with a tentative D call TRBD1 (6 bases). TRBV6-7 is marked as an open reading frame, function uncertain. The CDR3 has 16 residues. V lost 6 bases to trimming and J lost 0 bases, with 15 bases between them. This chain's CDR3 is CASRSRDTSSGNTIYF. CDR3 bases: TGTGCCAGCAGGTCCCGGGACACAAGCTCTGGAAACACCATATATTTT.

This chain connects TRBV6-1 to TRBJ1-1; no definite D call. The germline gives CDR1 MNHNS, CDR2 SASEGT. V lost 1 base to trimming and J lost 8 bases, with 11 bases between them. The CDR3 covers 13 residues. CDR3 coding DNA: TGTGCCAGCAGTGAAGGGTCAGACCCAGAAGCTTTCTTT. Amino acids: CASSEGSDPEAFF.

The V gene is TRBV28, the J gene TRBJ1-2; D is undetermined. Germline CDR1 reads MDHEN; CDR2 reads SYDVKM. CDR3 length: 14 residues. V dropped 6 bases and J dropped 2 bases, with 13 bases sitting between them. This CDR3 reads CASRLEGLNYGYTF. CDR3 bases: TGTGCCAGCAGGCTCGAGGGATTGAACTATGGCTACACCTTC.

The chain has TRBV28 and TRBJ1-2, with 12 bases lining up with TRBD1. J was trimmed by 5 bases and V by 3 bases; bases with no gene match: 7. In germline, CDR1 is MDHEN, CDR2 SYDVKM. The length of the CDR3 is 16 residues. The DNA of the CDR3 is TGTGCCAGCAGTTTGGGGACAGGGGGCACGGGGTATGGCTACACCTTC. It yields the protein CASSLGTGGTGYGYTF.

The chain couples TRBV10-2 to TRBJ2-7; D gene unclear. Germline V CDR1 and CDR2: WSHSY, SAAADI. The CDR3 consists of 11 residues. The germline V and J ends were trimmed by 6 bases and 0 bases, with 3 bases remaining between them. The CDR3 spells CASRDSYEQYF. In nucleotides, the CDR3 is TGCGCCAGCAGGGACTCCTACGAGCAGTACTTC.

V is TRBV19 and J is TRBJ2-5, with unresolved D. CDR3 size: 11 residues. V lost 4 bases to trimming and J lost 4 bases, with 4 bases between them. The V gene's germline CDR1 is LNHDA and CDR2 SQIVND (reference sequence). The CDR3 sequence is CASSKRETQYF. The CDR3 DNA is TGTGCCAGTAGTAAACGAGAGACCCAGTACTTC.

The V gene is TRBV25-1, the J gene TRBJ1-1; a weak D match, TRBD1 (6 bases). The CDR3 contains 13 residues. Germline assignment: CDR1 MGHDK and CDR2 SYGVNS. Trimming cost V 2 bases and J 8 bases, with 12 bases left between them. The CDR3 loop reads CASSEGPTGEAFF. DNA of the CDR3: TGTGCCAGCAGTGAAGGTCCAACAGGGGAAGCTTTCTTT.

This sequence joins TRBV30 and TRBJ2-4; 8 bases are shared with TRBD1. The CDR3 length is 15 residues. V was clipped by 0 bases and J by 1 base; unmatched bases: 2. The germline V gene encodes CDR1 GTSNPN and CDR2 SVGIG (reference sequence). CDR3 DNA: TGTGCCTGGAGTGTCAGGACAGGGGCCAAAAACATTCAGTACTTC. It yields the protein CAWSVRTGAKNIQYF.

V and J are TRBV5-5 and TRBJ2-3; tentatively, D is TRBD1 (6 bases). With 2 bases removed from V and 6 bases from J, the gap between germline ends came to 16 bases. Germline V lookup: CDR1 SGHKS, CDR2 YYEKEE (reference sequence). The CDR3 length is 15 residues. The CDR3: CASSLSDRPVDTQYF. DNA of the CDR3: TGTGCCAGCAGCTTATCCGACAGGCCCGTGGATACGCAGTATTTT.

This clone is medium-sized within its sample. The chain links TRBV19 to TRBJ1-5, with TRBD1 identical over 7 bases. Unmatched junction bases numbered 8, after V lost 7 bases and J lost 2 bases. The CDR3 covers 15 residues. Germline loops: CDR1 LNHDA, CDR2 SQIVND (reference sequence). CDR3 residues: CASKVGGLGNQPQHF. CDR3 DNA: TGTGCCAGTAAGGTAGGGGGCCTTGGCAATCAGCCCCAGCATTTT.

This clone has more than one count but fewer than ten. This chain connects TRBV5-3 to TRBJ2-7; weak D call: TRBD2 (7 bases). TRBV5-3 carries the ORF label, with uncertain function. V lost 0 bases and J lost 6, with 16 bases in between. The CDR3 extends over 15 amino acids. The CDR3 loop is CARSLVGGGPFEQYF. The CDR3 DNA reads TGTGCCAGAAGCTTGGTAGGGGGAGGGCCTTTCGAGCAGTACTTC.

The V call is TRBV19, the J call TRBJ2-4, with TRBD2 matching over 10 bases. Germline CDR1 LNHDA, CDR2 SQIVND (reference sequence). This CDR3 comprises 18 residues. V lost 3 bases to trimming and J lost 1 base; unmatched junction nucleotides: 9. The CDR3 sequence is CASSIGAGGEGAKNIQYF. In DNA, the CDR3 is TGTGCCAGTAGTATCGGAGCGGGAGGGGAAGGGGCCAAAAACATTCAGTACTTC.

The gene calls are TRBV5-1 and TRBJ2-7; weak D call: TRBD1 (6 bases). The germline V gene encodes CDR1 SGHRS and CDR2 YFSETQ. The V end was cut by 4 bases, the J end by 5 bases, with 16 bases between. This CDR3 contains 14 residues. The CDR3 coding sequence is TGCGCCAGCAGCGCGTCTAATCGACAGGACGAGCAGTACTTC. Amino acid sequence: CASSASNRQDEQYF.

The sample holds a few counts of this clone. This chain connects TRBV2 to TRBJ1-2, with TRBD1 matching over 9 bases. The CDR3 is 13 amino acids. CDR1 SNHLY and CDR2 FYNNEI come from the germline V gene. V lost 6 bases and J lost 7; bases outside the gene matches: 6. CDR3 nucleotide sequence: TGTGCCAGCAGGGGGACAGGGTGGCGTGGCTACACCTTC. Protein: CASRGTGWRGYTF. The full variable domain, rest sourced from reference TRBV2 and TRBJ1-2, is EPEVTQTPSHQVTQMGQEVILRCVPISNHLYFYWYRQILGQKVEFLVSFYNNEISEKSEIFDDQFSVERPDGSNFTLKIRSTKLEDSAMYFCASRGTGWRGYTFGSGTRLTVV.

The chain combines TRBV18 with TRBJ2-2, with 10 bases fitting TRBD2. The CDR3 extends over 16 amino acids. CDR1 KGHSH and CDR2 LQKENI come from the germline V gene. The junction had 4 bases not matched to a gene; V was cut back by 0 bases and J by 6 bases. This CDR3 is CASSPPASGSSGELFF. DNA for the CDR3: TGTGCCAGCTCACCACCGGCTAGCGGGAGCTCCGGGGAGCTGTTTTTT.

The chain links TRBV19 to TRBJ1-3; D call uncertain. Germline CDR1 LNHDA, CDR2 SQIVND (reference sequence). This CDR3 is built from 13 residues. Trimming took 7 bases from V and 2 from J, leaving 9 bases between them. CDR3 sequence reads: CASITEPGNTIYF. Written as DNA, the CDR3 is TGTGCCAGTATAACAGAGCCTGGAAACACCATATATTTT. The full variable domain, its missing parts supplied by reference TRBV19 and TRBJ1-3, is DGGITQSPKYLFRKEGQNVTLSCEQNLNHDAMYWYRQDPGQGLRLIYYSQIVNDFQKGDIAEGYSVSREKKESFPLTVTSAQKNPTAFYLCASITEPGNTIYFGEGSWLTVV.

This chain connects TRBV7-2 to TRBJ2-5; a weak D match, TRBD2 (6 bases). The length of the CDR3 is 14 residues. V lost 3 bases and J lost 5, with 13 bases in between. CDR1 and CDR2 from the germline V gene are SGHTA and FQGNSA. CDR3 coding DNA: TGTGCCAGCAGCTTTCAGGGTGGGAGGGAGACCCAGTACTTC. Protein: CASSFQGGRETQYF. The whole variable domain, filled in from reference TRBV7-2 and TRBJ2-5, reads GAGVSQSPSNKVTEKGKDVELRCDPISGHTALYWYRQSLGQGLEFLIYFQGNSAPDKSGLPSDRFSAERTGGSVSTLTIQRTQQEDSAVYLCASSFQGGRETQYFGPGTRLLVL.

The V and J genes are TRBV7-9 and TRBJ2-7; 9 bases fit TRBD1. The length of the CDR3 is 13 residues. The V gene's germline CDR1 is SEHNR and CDR2 FQNEAQ (reference sequence). V gave up 8 bases and J gave up 6 bases; unmatched junction bases: 8. CDR3 region: CASHRDREAEQYF. CDR3 coding DNA: TGTGCCAGCCACCGGGACAGGGAAGCCGAGCAGTACTTC.

The gene calls are TRBV19 and TRBJ1-1; D may be TRBD1 (6 bases). V was clipped by 3 bases and J by 1 base, with 24 bases between them. Germline V lookup: CDR1 LNHDA, CDR2 SQIVND (reference sequence). The CDR3 has 19 amino acids. CDR3 residues: CASSIRPGALSRGNTEAFF. The CDR3 DNA reads TGTGCCAGTAGTATTCGTCCAGGGGCTCTGTCAAGGGGGAACACTGAAGCTTTCTTT.

The V and J genes are TRBV30 and TRBJ1-2; the match to TRBD1 covers 11 bases. CDR1 is GTSNPN, CDR2 SVGIG, per germline (reference sequence). J lost 4 bases, V lost 8 bases, and 6 bases had no gene match. There are 13 residues in the CDR3. The CDR3 coding sequence is TGTGCCACATCGGGACAGGGGGTCTATGGCTACACCTTC. Encoded protein: CATSGQGVYGYTF. Drawing the rest from reference TRBV30 and TRBJ1-2, the complete variable domain is SQTIHQWPATLVQPVGSPLSLECTVEGTSNPNLYWYRQAAGRGLQLLFYSVGIGQISSEVPQNLSASRPQDRQFILSSKKLLLSDSGFYLCATSGQGVYGYTFGSGTRLTVV.

The chain has TRBV6-4 and TRBJ2-4, with 7 positions matching TRBD2. The CDR3 is 14 amino acids. The ends lost 8 bases at V and 3 bases at J; junction bases unmatched: 7. The germline CDR1 and CDR2 sequences are MRHNA and SNTAGT. In nucleotides, the CDR3 is TGTGCCAGCGTGGGAGGGGCGTACAAAAACATTCAGTACTTC. Its translation is CASVGGAYKNIQYF.

The chain links TRBV5-4 to TRBJ1-2, with unresolved D. The V gene's germline CDR1 is SGHNT and CDR2 YYREEE (reference sequence). Trimming shortened V by 0 bases and J by 4 bases, and 1 base separated the two germline ends. This CDR3 contains 11 residues. The CDR3 loop reads CASSLGYGYTF. Here the CDR3 DNA reads TGTGCCAGCAGCTTGGGCTATGGCTACACCTTC.